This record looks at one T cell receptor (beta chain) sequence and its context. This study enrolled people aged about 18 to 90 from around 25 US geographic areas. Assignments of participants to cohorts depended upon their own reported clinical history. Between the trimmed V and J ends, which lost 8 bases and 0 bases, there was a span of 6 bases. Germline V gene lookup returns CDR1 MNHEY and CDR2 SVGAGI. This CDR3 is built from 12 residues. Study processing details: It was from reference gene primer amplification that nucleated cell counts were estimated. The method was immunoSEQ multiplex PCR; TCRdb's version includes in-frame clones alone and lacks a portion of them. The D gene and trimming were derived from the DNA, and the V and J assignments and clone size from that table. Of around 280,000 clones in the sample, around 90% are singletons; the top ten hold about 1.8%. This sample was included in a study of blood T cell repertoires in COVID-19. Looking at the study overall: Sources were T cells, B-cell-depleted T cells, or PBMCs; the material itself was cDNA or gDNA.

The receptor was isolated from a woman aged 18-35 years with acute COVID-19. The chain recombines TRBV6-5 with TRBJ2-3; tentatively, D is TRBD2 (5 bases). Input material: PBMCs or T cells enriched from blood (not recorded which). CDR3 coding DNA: TGTGCCAGCGGGAGTAGCACAGATACGCAGTATTTT. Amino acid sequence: CASGSSTDTQYF.